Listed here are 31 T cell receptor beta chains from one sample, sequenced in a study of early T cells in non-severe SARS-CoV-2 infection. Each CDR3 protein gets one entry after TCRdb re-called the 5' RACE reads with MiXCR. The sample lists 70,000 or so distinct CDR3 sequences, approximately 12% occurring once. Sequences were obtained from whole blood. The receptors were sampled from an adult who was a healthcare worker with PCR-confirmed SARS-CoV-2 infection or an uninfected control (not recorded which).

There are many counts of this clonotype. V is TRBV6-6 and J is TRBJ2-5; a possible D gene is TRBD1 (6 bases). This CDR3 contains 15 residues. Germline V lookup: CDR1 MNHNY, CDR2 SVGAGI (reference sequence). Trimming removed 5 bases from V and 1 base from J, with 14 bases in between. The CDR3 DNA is TGTGCCAGCAGTCGGGACATATGGGCCCAAGAGACCCAGTACTTC. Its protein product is CASSRDIWAQETQYF.

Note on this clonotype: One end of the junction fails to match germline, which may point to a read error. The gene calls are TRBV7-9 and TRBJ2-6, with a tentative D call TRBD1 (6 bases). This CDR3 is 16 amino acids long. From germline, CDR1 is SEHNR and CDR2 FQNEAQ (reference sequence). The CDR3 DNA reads TGTGCCAGCACCTCCTTGTTGGGGGCTGGGACCAACGTCCTGACTTTC. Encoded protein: CASTSLLGAGTNVLTF.

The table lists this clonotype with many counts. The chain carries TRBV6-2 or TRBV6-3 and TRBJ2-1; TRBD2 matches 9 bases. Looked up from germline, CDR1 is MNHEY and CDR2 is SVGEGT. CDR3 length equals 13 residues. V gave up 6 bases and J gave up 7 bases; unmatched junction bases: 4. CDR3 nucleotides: TGTGCCAGCAGCCGGACTAGCGAGAATGAGCAGTTCTTC. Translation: CASSRTSENEQFF.

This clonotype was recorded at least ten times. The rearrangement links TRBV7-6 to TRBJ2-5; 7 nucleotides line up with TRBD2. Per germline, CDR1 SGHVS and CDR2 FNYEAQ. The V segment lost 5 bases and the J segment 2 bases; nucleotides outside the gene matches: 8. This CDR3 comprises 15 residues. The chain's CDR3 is CASSGWGLLQETQYF. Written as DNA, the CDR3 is TGTGCCAGCAGCGGATGGGGACTACTACAAGAGACCCAGTACTTC.

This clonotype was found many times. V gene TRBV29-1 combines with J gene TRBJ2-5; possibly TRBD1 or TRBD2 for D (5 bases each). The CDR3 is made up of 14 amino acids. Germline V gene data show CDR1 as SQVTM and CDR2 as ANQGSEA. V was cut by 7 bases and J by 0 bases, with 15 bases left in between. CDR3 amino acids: CSATGARDQETQYF. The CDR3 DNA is TGCAGCGCCACCGGGGCGCGGGACCAAGAGACCCAGTACTTC.

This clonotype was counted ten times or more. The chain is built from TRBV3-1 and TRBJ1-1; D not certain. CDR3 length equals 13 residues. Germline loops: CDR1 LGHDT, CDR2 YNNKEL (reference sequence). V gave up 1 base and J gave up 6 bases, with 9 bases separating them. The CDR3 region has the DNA TGTGCCAGCAGCCAAGCCCTGAGGGCTGAAGCTTTCTTT. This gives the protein CASSQALRAEAFF.

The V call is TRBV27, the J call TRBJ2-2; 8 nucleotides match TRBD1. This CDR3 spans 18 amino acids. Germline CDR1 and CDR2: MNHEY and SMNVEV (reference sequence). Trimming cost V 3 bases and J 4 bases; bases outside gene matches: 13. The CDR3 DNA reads TGTGCCAGCAGTTTCCTCCCCCCTGGAACAGGGGGCACCGGGGAGCTGTTTTTT. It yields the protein CASSFLPPGTGGTGELFF.

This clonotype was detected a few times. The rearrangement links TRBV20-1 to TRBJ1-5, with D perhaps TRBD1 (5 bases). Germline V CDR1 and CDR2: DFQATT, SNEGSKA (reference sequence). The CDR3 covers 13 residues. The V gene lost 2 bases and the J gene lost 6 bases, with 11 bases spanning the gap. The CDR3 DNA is TGCAGTGCTAGAAACCAGGGAGCTCAGCCCCAGCATTTT. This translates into CSARNQGAQPQHF.

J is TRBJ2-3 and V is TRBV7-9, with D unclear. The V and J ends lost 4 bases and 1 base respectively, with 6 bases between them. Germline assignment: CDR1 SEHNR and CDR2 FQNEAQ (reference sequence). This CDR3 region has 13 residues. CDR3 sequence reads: CASSSSGTDTQYF. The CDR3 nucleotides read TGTGCCAGCAGCTCAAGCGGCACAGATACGCAGTATTTT.

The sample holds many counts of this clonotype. Written as DNA, the CDR3 is TGCGCCAGCAGCCGGGGACTGAACCAAGAGACCCAGTACTTC. As protein: CASSRGLNQETQYF. The chain carries TRBV4-1 and TRBJ2-5, with a possible D match to TRBD2 (6 bases). Germline V gene lookup returns CDR1 MGHRA and CDR2 YSYEKL. This CDR3 comprises 14 residues. Trimming removed 4 bases from V and 0 bases from J, with 9 bases in between.

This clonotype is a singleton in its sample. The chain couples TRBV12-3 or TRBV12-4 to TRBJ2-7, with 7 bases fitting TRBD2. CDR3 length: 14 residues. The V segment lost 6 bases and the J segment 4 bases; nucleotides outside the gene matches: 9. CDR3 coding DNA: TGTGCCAGCAGCCCGGGACCAGCGGGATACGAGCAGTACTTC. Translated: CASSPGPAGYEQYF.

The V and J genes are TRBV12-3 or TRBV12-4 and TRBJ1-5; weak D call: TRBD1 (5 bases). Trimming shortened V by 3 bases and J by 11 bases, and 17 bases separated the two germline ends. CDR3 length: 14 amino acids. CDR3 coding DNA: TGTGCCAGCAGTTTGGGGGGGACCCGGGGGACCCAGCATTTT. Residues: CASSLGGTRGTQHF.

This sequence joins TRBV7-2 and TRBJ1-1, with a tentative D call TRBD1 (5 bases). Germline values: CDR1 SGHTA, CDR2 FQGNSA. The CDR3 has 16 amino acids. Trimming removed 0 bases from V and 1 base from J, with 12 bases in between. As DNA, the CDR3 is TGTGCCAGCAGCTTAGCGGTGGGACGGAAGAACACTGAAGCTTTCTTT. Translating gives CASSLAVGRKNTEAFF.

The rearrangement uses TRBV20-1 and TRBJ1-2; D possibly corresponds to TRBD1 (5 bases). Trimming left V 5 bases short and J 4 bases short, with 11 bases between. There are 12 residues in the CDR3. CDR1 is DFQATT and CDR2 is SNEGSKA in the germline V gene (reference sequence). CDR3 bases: TGCAGTGCTCCCGGGACGGCCTATGGCTACACCTTC. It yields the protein CSAPGTAYGYTF.

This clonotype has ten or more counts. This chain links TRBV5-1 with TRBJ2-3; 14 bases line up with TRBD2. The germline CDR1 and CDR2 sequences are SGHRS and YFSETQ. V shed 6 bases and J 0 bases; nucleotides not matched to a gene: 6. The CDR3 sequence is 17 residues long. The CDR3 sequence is CASTQGLAGASTDTQYF. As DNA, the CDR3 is TGCGCCAGCACCCAGGGACTAGCGGGGGCTAGCACAGATACGCAGTATTTT. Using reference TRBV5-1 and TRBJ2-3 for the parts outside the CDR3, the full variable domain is KAGVTQTPRYLIKTRGQQVTLSCSPISGHRSVSWYQQTPGQGLQFLFEYFSETQRNKGNFPGRFSGRQFSNSRSEMNVSTLELGDSALYLCASTQGLAGASTDTQYFGPGTRLTVL.

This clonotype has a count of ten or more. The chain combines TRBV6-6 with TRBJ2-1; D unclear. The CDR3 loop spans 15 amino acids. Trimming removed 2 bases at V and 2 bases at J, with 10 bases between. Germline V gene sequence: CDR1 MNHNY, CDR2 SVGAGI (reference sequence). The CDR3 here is CASSYTAETYNEQFF. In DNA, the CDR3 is TGTGCCAGCAGTTACACGGCGGAAACCTACAATGAGCAGTTCTTC.

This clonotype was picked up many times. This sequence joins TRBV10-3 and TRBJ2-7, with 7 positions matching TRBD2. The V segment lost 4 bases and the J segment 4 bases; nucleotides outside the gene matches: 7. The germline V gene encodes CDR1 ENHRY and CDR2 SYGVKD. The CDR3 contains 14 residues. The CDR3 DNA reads TGTGCCATCAGTGTGGCTAGCGGACTATACGAGCAGTACTTC. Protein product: CAISVASGLYEQYF.

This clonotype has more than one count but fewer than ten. CDR3 in amino acids: CASSPGTEAFF. The DNA of the CDR3 is TGTGCCAGCAGCCCGGGCACTGAAGCTTTCTTT. V usage is TRBV7-2 and J usage is TRBJ1-1; D ambiguous. The germline V and J ends were trimmed by 5 bases and 4 bases, with 5 bases remaining between them. This CDR3 is built from 11 residues. The germline gives CDR1 SGHTA, CDR2 FQGNSA.

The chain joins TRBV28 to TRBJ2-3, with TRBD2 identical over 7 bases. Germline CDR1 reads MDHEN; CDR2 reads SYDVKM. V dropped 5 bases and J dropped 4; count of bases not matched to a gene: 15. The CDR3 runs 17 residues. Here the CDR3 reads CASSTNSAGTKADTQYF. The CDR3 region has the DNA TGTGCCAGCAGTACGAATTCAGCGGGAACGAAAGCAGATACGCAGTATTTT.

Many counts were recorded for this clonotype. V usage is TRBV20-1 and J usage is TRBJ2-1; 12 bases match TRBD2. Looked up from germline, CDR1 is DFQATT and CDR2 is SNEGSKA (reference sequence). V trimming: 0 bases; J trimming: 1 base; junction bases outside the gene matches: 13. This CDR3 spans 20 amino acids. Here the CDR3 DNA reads TGCAGTGCTAGAGACATCATGCTAGCGGGAGGGCCTGGATCCTACAATGAGCAGTTCTTC. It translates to CSARDIMLAGGPGSYNEQFF.

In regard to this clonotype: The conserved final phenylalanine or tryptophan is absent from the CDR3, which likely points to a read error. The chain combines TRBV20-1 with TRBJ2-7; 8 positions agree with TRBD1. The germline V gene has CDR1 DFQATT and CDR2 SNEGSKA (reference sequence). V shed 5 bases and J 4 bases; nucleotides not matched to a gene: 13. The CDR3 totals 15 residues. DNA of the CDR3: TGCAGTGCTCCAGAGGCACGGACAGGGACATACGAGCAGTACTCC. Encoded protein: CSAPEARTGTYEQYS.

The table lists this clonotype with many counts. DNA of the CDR3: TGTGCCATCAGTGAGTCTTCCCGAGCGGGCACTGAAGCTTTCTTT. It is translated as CAISESSRAGTEAFF. The rearrangement links TRBV10-3 to TRBJ1-1; D not resolved. Per the germline V gene, CDR1 is ENHRY and CDR2 is SYGVKD. V was cut by 0 bases and J by 4 bases, with 12 bases left in between. The CDR3 runs 15 residues.

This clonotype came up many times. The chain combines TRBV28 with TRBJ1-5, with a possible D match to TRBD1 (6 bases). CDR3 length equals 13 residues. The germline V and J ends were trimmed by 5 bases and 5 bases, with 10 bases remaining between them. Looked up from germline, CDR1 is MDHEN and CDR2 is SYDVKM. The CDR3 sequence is CASSRTEDQPQHF. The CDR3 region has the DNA TGTGCCAGCAGTCGGACAGAGGATCAGCCCCAGCATTTT.

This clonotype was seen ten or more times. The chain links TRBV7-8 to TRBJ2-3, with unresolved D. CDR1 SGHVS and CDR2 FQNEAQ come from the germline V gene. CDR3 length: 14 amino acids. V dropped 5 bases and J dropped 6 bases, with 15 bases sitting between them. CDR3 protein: CASSISGPGDTQYF. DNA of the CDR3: TGTGCCAGCAGCATATCCGGGCCTGGGGATACGCAGTATTTT.

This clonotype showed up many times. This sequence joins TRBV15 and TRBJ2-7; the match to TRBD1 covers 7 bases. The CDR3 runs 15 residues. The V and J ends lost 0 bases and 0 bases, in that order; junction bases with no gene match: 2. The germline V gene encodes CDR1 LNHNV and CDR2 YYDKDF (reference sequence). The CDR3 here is CATSRDRDSSYEQYF. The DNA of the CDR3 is TGTGCCACCAGCAGAGATAGGGACAGCTCCTACGAGCAGTACTTC.

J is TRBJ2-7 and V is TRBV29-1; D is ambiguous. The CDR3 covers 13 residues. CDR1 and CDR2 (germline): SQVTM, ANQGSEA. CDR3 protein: CSCRAAATYEQYF. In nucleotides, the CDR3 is TGCAGTTGCCGGGCGGCGGCAACCTACGAGCAGTACTTC.

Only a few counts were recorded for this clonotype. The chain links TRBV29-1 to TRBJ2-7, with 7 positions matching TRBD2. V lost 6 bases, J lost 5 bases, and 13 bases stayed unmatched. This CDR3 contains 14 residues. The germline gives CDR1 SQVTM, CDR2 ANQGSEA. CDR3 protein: CSVPGGRAGHEQYF. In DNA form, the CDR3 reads TGCAGCGTCCCCGGGGGGAGGGCAGGACACGAGCAGTACTTC.

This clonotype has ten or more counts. The CDR3 loop is CSAHTGNTEAFF. The DNA for the CDR3 is TGCAGTGCTCATACAGGGAACACTGAAGCTTTCTTT. The chain employs TRBV20-1 and TRBJ1-1; D is perhaps TRBD1 (5 bases). The CDR3 contains 12 residues. Germline V gene sequence: CDR1 DFQATT, CDR2 SNEGSKA (reference sequence). Trimming took 5 bases from V and 1 from J, leaving 8 bases between them.

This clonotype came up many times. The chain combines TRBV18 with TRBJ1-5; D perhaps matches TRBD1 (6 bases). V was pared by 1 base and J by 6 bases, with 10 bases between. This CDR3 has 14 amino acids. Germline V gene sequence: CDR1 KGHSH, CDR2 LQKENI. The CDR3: CASSPQRGGQPQHF. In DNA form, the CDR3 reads TGTGCCAGCTCACCACAGAGGGGGGGTCAGCCCCAGCATTTT. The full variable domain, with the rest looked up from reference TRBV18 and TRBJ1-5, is NAGVMQNPRHLVRRRGQEARLRCSPMKGHSHVYWYRQLPEEGLKFMVYLQKENIIDESGMPKERFSAEFPKEGPSILRIQQVVRGDSAAYFCASSPQRGGQPQHFGDGTRLSIL.

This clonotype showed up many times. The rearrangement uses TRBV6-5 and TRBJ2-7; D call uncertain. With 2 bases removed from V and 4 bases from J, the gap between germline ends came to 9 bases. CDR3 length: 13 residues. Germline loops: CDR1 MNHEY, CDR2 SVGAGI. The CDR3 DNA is TGTGCCAGCAGTTACGTAGGGCAGTACGAGCAGTACTTC. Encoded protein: CASSYVGQYEQYF.

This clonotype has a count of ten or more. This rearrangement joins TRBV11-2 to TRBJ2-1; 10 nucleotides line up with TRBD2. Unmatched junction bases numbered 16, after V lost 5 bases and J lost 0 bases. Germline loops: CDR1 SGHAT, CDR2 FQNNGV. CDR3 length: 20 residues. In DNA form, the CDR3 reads TGTGCCAGCAGCACCTACCCAGGACTAGCGGCCCAGAGCTCCTACAATGAGCAGTTCTTC. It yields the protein CASSTYPGLAAQSSYNEQFF.